A single sample is the source of the 8 T cell receptor beta chains below, sequenced in a study of beta chain features in type 1 diabetes. Notes on the study in general: All four CD4+ subsets of Type 1 diabetes patients contained TCRB CDR3s that were moderately but significantly shorter.

Isolated RNA was reverse transcribed in full, so expressed TCRB transcripts were sequenced. Generated by immunoSEQ multiplex PCR, the TCRdb table keeps only in-frame clones and is missing some. The table records hundreds of thousands of clones, about an eighth of them present only once. Their cognate antigens are unknown. Sequenced input: naive CD4+ T cells from blood. The receptors were sampled from a man younger than 35 with type 1 diabetes.

The chain links TRBV28 to TRBJ2-7, with 8 bases lining up with TRBD1. Germline CDR1 reads MDHEN; CDR2 reads SYDVKM. The CDR3 length is 15 residues. Trimming removed 7 bases from V and 0 bases from J; junction bases left unmatched: 8. In nucleotides, the CDR3 is TGTGCCAGCAATCCAGGACAGGGCCTCTCCTACGAGCAGTACTTC. Protein sequence: CASNPGQGLSYEQYF.

The table lists this clone with a few counts. Different DNA sequences within this sample yield the same CDR3. The V gene is TRBV5-1, the J gene TRBJ2-5; no clear D gene. Germline V CDR1 and CDR2: SGHRS, YFSETQ. The V end lost 4 bases, the J end lost 5 bases, and 3 bases lay between the germline ends. This CDR3 region has 10 residues. This CDR3 reads CASSGETQYF. CDR3 DNA sequence: TGCGCCAGCAGCGGGGAGACCCAGTACTTC.

This clone was picked up a small number of times. This chain uses TRBV29-1 with TRBJ2-3, with a weak D call TRBD1 (5 bases). This CDR3 region has 14 residues. The V gene lost 4 bases and the J gene lost 0 bases, with 11 bases spanning the gap. Germline V gives CDR1 SQVTM, CDR2 ANQGSEA. This CDR3 is CSVGGRSSTDTQYF. The CDR3 region has the DNA TGCAGCGTTGGGGGCAGGTCTAGCACAGATACGCAGTATTTT.

The chain couples TRBV30 to TRBJ2-4; weak D call: TRBD2 (7 bases). The CDR3 is 14 residues long. Germline V gene lookup returns CDR1 GTSNPN and CDR2 SVGIG (reference sequence). V was cut by 3 bases and J by 8 bases, with 17 bases left in between. In DNA, the CDR3 is TGTGCCTGGAGCTCTGGCGGGGGCGTTGACATTCAGTACTTC. Translation: CAWSSGGGVDIQYF. The full variable domain, in which reference TRBV30 and TRBJ2-4 provide the parts outside the CDR3, is SQTIHQWPATLVQPVGSPLSLECTVEGTSNPNLYWYRQAAGRGLQLLFYSVGIGQISSEVPQNLSASRPQDRQFILSSKKLLLSDSGFYLCAWSSGGGVDIQYFGAGTRLSVL.

This clone appeared a few times. J is TRBJ1-6 and V is TRBV4-1; 7 bases match TRBD1. The CDR3 consists of 15 residues. CDR1 and CDR2 from the germline V gene are MGHRA and YSYEKL. The ends lost 1 base at V and 9 bases at J; junction bases unmatched: 6. The CDR3, as DNA: TGCGCCAGCAGCCAAGGACAGGGAGTCCGTTCACCCCTCCACTTT. Translating gives CASSQGQGVRSPLHF.

The chain couples TRBV7-2 to TRBJ2-1; possible D gene TRBD2, 5 bases. Germline V gene data show CDR1 as SGHTA and CDR2 as FQGNSA. The CDR3 covers 13 residues. V was clipped by 2 bases and J by 8 bases, with 10 bases between them. DNA of the CDR3: TGTGCCAGCAGCTTATTTGGAGGAGATGAGCAGTTCTTC. As protein: CASSLFGGDEQFF.

This clone showed up just a few times. The chain couples TRBV15 to TRBJ2-1, with TRBD1 matching over 9 bases. CDR1 and CDR2 from the germline V gene are LNHNV and YYDKDF (reference sequence). CDR3 size: 15 residues. The V and J ends lost 0 bases and 3 bases, in that order; junction bases with no gene match: 0. In nucleotides, the CDR3 is TGTGCCACCAGCAGAGAGGGACAGGGCTACAATGAGCAGTTCTTC. Protein product: CATSREGQGYNEQFF.

The chain uses TRBV18 and TRBJ1-2, with D possibly TRBD1 on 5 matching bases. There are 16 residues in the CDR3. The germline V and J ends were trimmed by 3 bases and 8 bases, with 22 bases remaining between them. Germline V gene lookup returns CDR1 KGHSH and CDR2 LQKENI. The DNA for the CDR3 is TGTGCCAGCTCACCTGCCGGGGGACGGTTGGAACGAGGCTACACCTTC. Translation gives CASSPAGGRLERGYTF.